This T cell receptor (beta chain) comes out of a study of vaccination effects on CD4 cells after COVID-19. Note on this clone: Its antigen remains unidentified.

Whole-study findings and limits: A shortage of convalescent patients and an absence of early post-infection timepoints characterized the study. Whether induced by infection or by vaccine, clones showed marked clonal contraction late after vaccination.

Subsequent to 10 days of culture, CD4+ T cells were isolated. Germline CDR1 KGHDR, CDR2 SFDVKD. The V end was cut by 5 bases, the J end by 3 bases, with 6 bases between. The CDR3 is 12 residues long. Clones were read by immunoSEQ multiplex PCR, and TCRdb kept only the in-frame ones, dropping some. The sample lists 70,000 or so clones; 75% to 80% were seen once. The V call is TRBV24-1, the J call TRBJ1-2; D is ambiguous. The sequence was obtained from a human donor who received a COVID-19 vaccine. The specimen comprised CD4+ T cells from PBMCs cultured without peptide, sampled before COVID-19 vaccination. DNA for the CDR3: TGTGCCACCAGTGTTGGTGACTATGGCTACACCTTC. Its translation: CATSVGDYGYTF.